A selection of T cell receptor beta chains follows, all from one sample in a study of shared T cell receptors in the human thymus. Sequencing used immunoSEQ multiplex PCR; TCRdb keeps in-frame clones, though not all of them. The sample shows approximately 660,000 clones, roughly 90% of them seen only once. The data were also submitted as part of a second study, on human thymus T cells.

The sequenced sample consisted of thymocytes. The receptors originated from a boy under two years old with a congenital heart defect. The CDR3 runs from the conserved cysteine through the conserved F or W. D genes are given only for firm matches. The listing skips clone size in some rows; elsewhere it reads once, few, many or a size class.

v_call,d_call,clone_size,cdr3_length,j_call,cdr3_nt,cdr3_aa
TRBV20-1,NA,NA,11,TRBJ2-5,TGCAGTGCCCAACGGGTTGGGACCCAGTACTTC,CSAQRVGTQYF
TRBV4-3,TRBD2,NA,17,TRBJ2-3,TGCGCCAGCAGCCAAGCCCGGACTAGCGGGGGCACAGATACGCAGTATTTT,CASSQARTSGGTDTQYF
TRBV27,NA,NA,15,TRBJ1-5,TGTGCCAGCAGTTTGGGGGCCGGTAGCAATCAGCCCCAGCATTTT,CASSLGAGSNQPQHF
TRBV5-1,TRBD1,NA,17,TRBJ2-3,TGCGCCAGCAGCAGATGGTATGACAGGGTTAGCACAGATACGCAGTATTTT,CASSRWYDRVSTDTQYF
TRBV10-3,TRBD1,once,15,TRBJ1-2,TGTGCCATCAGTGAGTCTAGGGGGACAGGGTGCGGCTACACCTTC,CAISESRGTGCGYTF
TRBV4-3,NA,NA,14,TRBJ2-1,TGCGCCAGCAGCCAAGATGGAAGCGGCAATGAGCAGTTCTTC,CASSQDGSGNEQFF
TRBV11-3,NA,NA,13,TRBJ1-1,TGTGCCAGCAGCCAGGGTTACGGCACTGAAGCTTTCTTT,CASSQGYGTEAFF
TRBV28,NA,NA,19,TRBJ2-2,TGTGCCAGCAGTTTACTCGAGGCGGGGCTAGCTAAGAACACCGGGGAGCTGTTTTTT,CASSLLEAGLAKNTGELFF
TRBV25-1,NA,NA,13,TRBJ1-3,TGTGCCAGCGCCCCACCGGTTGGAAACACCATATATTTT,CASAPPVGNTIYF
TRBV7-9,NA,NA,15,TRBJ2-6,TGTGCCGGACGCGCCCCGGGGACTGGGGCCAACGTCCTGACTTTC,CAGRAPGTGANVLTF
TRBV4-3,NA,NA,16,TRBJ2-2,TGCGCCAGCAGCCAAGACCCCTTACTAGACCGGGGGGAGCTGTTTTTT,CASSQDPLLDRGELFF
TRBV27,TRBD1,NA,20,TRBJ2-6,TGTGCCAGCAGTTTATCGGTTGTCGGGCAGGGGGCGCGGGGGGCCAACGTCCTGACTTTC,CASSLSVVGQGARGANVLTF
TRBV19,TRBD1,NA,14,TRBJ1-4,TGTGCCAGTAGTTCGACAGGGAAAAGTGAAAAACTGTTTTTT,CASSSTGKSEKLFF
TRBV27,NA,once,15,TRBJ2-5,TGTGCCAGCAGCCCGGGTTTTCGCCTTAAGGAGACCCAGTACTTC,CASSPGFRLKETQYF
TRBV11-2,NA,NA,14,TRBJ1-2,TGTGCCAGCAGCGTAAGCACCGCGGGCTATGGCTACACCTTC,CASSVSTAGYGYTF
TRBV5-5,TRBD1,NA,14,TRBJ2-7,TGTGCCAGCAGCACCGGGACAGGGTCCTACGAGCAGTACTTC,CASSTGTGSYEQYF
TRBV11-3,TRBD1,NA,14,TRBJ1-1,TGTGCCAGCAGTTGGGGGACAGGGAACACTGAAGCTTTCTTT,CASSWGTGNTEAFF
TRBV7-3,NA,once,15,TRBJ2-5,TGTGCCAGCAGCTTACAGGGGCACTTCCAAGAGACCCAGTACTTC,CASSLQGHFQETQYF
TRBV18,NA,NA,13,TRBJ2-7,TGTGCCAGCTCACTAGGACAGTCCTACGAGCAGTACTTC,CASSLGQSYEQYF
TRBV7-6,NA,NA,15,TRBJ2-3,TGTGCCAGCAGCGCAGCGAGGGACACCACAGATACGCAGTATTTT,CASSAARDTTDTQYF